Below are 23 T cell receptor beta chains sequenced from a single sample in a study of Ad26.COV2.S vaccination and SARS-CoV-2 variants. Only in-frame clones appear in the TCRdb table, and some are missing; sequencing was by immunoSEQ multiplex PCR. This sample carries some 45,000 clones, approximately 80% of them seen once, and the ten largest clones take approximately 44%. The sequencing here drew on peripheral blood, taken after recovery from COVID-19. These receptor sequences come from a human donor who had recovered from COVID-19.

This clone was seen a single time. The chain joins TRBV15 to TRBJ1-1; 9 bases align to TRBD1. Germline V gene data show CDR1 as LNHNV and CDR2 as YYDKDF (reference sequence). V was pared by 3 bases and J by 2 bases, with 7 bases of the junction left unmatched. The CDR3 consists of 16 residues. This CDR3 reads CATSRGDRVGNTEAFF. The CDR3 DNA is TGTGCCACCAGCAGGGGGGACAGGGTAGGAAACACTGAAGCTTTCTTT.

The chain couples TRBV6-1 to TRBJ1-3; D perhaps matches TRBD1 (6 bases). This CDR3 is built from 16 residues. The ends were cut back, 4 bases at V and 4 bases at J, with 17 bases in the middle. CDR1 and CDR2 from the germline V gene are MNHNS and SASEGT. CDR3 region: CASSVEKQGIGNTIYF. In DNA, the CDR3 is TGTGCCAGCAGTGTAGAAAAACAGGGAATCGGAAACACCATATATTTT.

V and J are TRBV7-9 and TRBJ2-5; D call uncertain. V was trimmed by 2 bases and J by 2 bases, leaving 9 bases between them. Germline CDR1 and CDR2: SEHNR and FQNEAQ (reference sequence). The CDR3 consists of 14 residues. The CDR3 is CASSLIGQQETQYF. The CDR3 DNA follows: TGTGCCAGCAGCTTAATCGGGCAGCAAGAGACCCAGTACTTC.

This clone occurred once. CDR3 nucleotides: TGTGCCAGCAGCTTAGGAATGGCAGCGGGAGCACCAGATACGCAGTATTTT. Translating gives CASSLGMAAGAPDTQYF. The J gene is TRBJ2-3, the V gene TRBV7-2, with TRBD2 matching over 8 bases. Trimming at V came to 1 base and at J to 4 bases, leaving 10 bases not matched to a gene. The CDR3 loop spans 17 amino acids. The germline V gene encodes CDR1 SGHTA and CDR2 FQGNSA.

This CDR3 reads CSVASMTSLTDTQYF. CDR3 sequence (DNA): TGCAGCGTTGCCTCAATGACTTCCCTGACAGATACGCAGTATTTT. The V call is TRBV29-1, the J call TRBJ2-3; D not certain. CDR1 is SQVTM and CDR2 is ANQGSEA in the germline V gene. The CDR3 length is 15 residues. Trimming pared 4 bases from V and 3 bases from J, leaving 17 bases between.

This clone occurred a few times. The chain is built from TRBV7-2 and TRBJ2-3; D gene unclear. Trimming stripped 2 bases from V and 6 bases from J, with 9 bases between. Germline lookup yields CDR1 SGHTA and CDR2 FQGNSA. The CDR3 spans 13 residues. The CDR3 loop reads CASSLNMRDTQYF. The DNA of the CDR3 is TGTGCCAGCAGCTTAAACATGCGGGATACGCAGTATTTT.

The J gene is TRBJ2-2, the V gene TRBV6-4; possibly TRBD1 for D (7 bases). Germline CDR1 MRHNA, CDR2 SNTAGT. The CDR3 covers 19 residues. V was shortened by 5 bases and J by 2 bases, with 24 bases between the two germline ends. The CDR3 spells CASSPRGASPFTNTGELFF. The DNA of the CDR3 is TGTGCCAGCAGTCCCAGGGGGGCGTCCCCCTTTACAAACACCGGGGAGCTGTTTTTT.

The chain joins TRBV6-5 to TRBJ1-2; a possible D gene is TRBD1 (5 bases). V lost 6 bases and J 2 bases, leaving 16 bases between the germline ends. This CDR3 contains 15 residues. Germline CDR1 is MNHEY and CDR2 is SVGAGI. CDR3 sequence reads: CASRLGRKGNYGYTF. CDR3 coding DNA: TGTGCCAGCAGATTGGGCCGAAAGGGGAACTATGGCTACACCTTC.

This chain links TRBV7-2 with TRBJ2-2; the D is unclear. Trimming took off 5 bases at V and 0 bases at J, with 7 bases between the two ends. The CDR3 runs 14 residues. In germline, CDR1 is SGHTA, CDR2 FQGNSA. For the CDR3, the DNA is TGTGCCAGCAGCGTCCAAGCGAACACCGGGGAGCTGTTTTTT. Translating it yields CASSVQANTGELFF. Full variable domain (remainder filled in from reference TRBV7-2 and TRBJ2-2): GAGVSQSPSNKVTEKGKDVELRCDPISGHTALYWYRQSLGQGLEFLIYFQGNSAPDKSGLPSDRFSAERTGGSVSTLTIQRTQQEDSAVYLCASSVQANTGELFFGEGSRLTVL.

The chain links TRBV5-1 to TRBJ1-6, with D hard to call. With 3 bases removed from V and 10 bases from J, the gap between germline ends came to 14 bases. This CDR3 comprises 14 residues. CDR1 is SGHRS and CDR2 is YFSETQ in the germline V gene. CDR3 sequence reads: CASSSDPPGSPLHF. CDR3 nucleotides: TGCGCCAGCAGCTCCGACCCGCCGGGGTCACCCCTCCACTTT.

CDR3 in amino acids: CAWSVPGVPLHF. DNA of the CDR3: TGTGCCTGGAGTGTACCAGGGGTTCCCCTCCACTTT. The chain combines TRBV30 with TRBJ1-6; D is perhaps TRBD1 (6 bases). The ends were cut back, 0 bases at V and 13 bases at J, with 10 bases in the middle. Germline CDR1 is GTSNPN and CDR2 is SVGIG (reference sequence). The length of the CDR3 is 12 residues.

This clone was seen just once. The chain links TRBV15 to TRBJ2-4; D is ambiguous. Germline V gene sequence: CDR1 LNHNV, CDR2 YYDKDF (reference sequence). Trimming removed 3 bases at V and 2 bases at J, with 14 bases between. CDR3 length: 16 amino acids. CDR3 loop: CATSSRRLVSKNIQYF. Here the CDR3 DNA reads TGTGCCACCAGCAGTCGAAGACTCGTTTCCAAAAACATTCAGTACTTC.

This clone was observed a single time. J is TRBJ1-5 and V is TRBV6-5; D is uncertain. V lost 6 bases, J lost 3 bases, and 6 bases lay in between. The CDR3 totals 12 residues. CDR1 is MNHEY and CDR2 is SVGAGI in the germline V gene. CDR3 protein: CASRALNQPQHF. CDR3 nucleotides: TGTGCCAGCAGGGCCCTCAATCAGCCCCAGCATTTT.

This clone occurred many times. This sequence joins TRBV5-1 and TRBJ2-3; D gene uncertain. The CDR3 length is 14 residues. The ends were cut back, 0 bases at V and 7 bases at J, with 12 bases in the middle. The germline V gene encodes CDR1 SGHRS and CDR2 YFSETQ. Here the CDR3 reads CASSLGVIENTQYF. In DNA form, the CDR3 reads TGCGCCAGCAGCTTGGGAGTAATTGAGAATACGCAGTATTTT.

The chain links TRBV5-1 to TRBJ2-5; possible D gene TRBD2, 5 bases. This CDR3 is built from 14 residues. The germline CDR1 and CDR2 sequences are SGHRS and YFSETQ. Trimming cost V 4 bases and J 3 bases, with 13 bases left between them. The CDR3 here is CASSVGLVEETQYF. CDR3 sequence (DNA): TGCGCCAGCAGCGTCGGACTCGTCGAAGAGACCCAGTACTTC.

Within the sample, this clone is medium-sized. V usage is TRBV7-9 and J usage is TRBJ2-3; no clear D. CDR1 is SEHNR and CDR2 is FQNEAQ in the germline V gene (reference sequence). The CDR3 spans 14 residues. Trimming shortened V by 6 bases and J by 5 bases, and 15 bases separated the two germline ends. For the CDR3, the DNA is TGTGCCAGCAGGCGACCAGAGGATCAAGATACGCAGTATTTT. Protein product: CASRRPEDQDTQYF.

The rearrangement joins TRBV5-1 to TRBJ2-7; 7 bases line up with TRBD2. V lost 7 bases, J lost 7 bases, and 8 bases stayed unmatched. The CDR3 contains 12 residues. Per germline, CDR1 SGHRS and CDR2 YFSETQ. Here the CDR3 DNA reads TGCGCCAGCGGTTCTGGGGGAGGGGAGCAGTACTTC. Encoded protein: CASGSGGGEQYF.

The CDR3 sequence is CASSLNRNTEAFF. The CDR3 region has the DNA TGCGCCAGCAGCTTAAACAGGAACACTGAAGCTTTCTTT. J is TRBJ1-1 and V is TRBV5-1; D ambiguous. This CDR3 contains 13 residues. V shed 2 bases and J shed 1 base, with 6 bases lying between them. Germline loops: CDR1 SGHRS, CDR2 YFSETQ. Using reference TRBV5-1 and TRBJ1-1 for the parts outside the CDR3, the full variable domain is KAGVTQTPRYLIKTRGQQVTLSCSPISGHRSVSWYQQTPGQGLQFLFEYFSETQRNKGNFPGRFSGRQFSNSRSEMNVSTLELGDSALYLCASSLNRNTEAFFGQGTRLTVV.

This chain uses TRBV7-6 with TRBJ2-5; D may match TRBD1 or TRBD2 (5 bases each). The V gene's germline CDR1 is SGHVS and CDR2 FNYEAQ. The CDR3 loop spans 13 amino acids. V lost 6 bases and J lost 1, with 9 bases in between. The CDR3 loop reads CASRGDRQETQYF. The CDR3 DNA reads TGTGCCAGCAGAGGGGACCGCCAAGAGACCCAGTACTTC.

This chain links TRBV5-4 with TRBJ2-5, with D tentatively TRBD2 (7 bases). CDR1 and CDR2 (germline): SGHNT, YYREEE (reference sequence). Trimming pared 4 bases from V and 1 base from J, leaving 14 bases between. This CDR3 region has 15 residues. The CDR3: CASSGGGSVQETQYF. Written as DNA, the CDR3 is TGTGCCAGCAGCGGGGGGGGCAGCGTCCAAGAGACCCAGTACTTC.

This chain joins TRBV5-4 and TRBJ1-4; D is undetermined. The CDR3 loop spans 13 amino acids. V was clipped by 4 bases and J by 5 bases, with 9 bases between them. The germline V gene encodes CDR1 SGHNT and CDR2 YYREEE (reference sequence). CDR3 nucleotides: TGTGCCAGCAGCGACGGCTTGAATGAAAAACTGTTTTTT. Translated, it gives CASSDGLNEKLFF.

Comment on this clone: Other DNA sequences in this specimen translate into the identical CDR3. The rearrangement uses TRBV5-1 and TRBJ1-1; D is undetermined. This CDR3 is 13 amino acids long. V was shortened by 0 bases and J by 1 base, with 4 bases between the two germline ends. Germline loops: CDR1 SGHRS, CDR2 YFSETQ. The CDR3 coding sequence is TGCGCCAGCAGCTTGGGGACGAACACTGAAGCTTTCTTT. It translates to CASSLGTNTEAFF.

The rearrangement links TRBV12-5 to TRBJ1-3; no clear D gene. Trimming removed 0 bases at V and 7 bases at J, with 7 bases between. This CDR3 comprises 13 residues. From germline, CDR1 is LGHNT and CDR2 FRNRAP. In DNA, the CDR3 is TGTGCTAGTGGTTTGGTACGCTCCAACACCATATATTTT. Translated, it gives CASGLVRSNTIYF.